This TCR beta chain was identified in a study of OX40 agonist ivuxolimab in advanced cancers. Study-wide context: Ivuxolimab was an agonistic, fully human IgG2 monoclonal antibody directed against OX40 (CD134), a costimulatory receptor. In the dose-escalation cohort, roughly four fifths of patients were male, and the mean age was approximately 60 years, with a range of about 23 to 90. The paper reports the monotherapy dose-escalation portion (N ≈ 52 patients) of the phase I ivuxolimab trial. Partial responses occurred in three dose-escalation patients: two with cutaneous melanoma and one with hepatocellular carcinoma. Patients were allowed to have had prior anti-PD-1, anti-PD-L1 or anti-CTLA-4 therapy, and approximately 40% of the dose-escalation patients had previously received checkpoint inhibitors. Peripheral TCRbeta sequencing was intended to test whether TCR sequence diversity was altered and clonal T-cell expansion was caused by ivuxolimab. Of the roughly 50 dose-escalation patients, hepatocellular carcinoma was present in about 20, melanoma in approximately 15, renal cell carcinoma in 9 and head and neck cancer in 9. Intravenous ivuxolimab was administered to patients every 2 weeks at six dose levels: 0.01, 0.1, 0.3, 1.5, 3 and 10 mg/kg. Results and caveats for the whole study, not just this receptor: In the 0.1-3.0 mg/kg groups, partial responders were among the patients with the lowest normalized peripheral clonal expansion, particularly in CD8+ T cells. Antigen specificity was not determined for the clonally expanded peripheral T cells. Clonal expansion of both CD4+ and CD8+ blood T cells was observed from baseline to week 6 at doses 0.1 to 3.0 mg/kg. After ivuxolimab, CD8+ T cells had more expanded clones than CD4+ T cells on average. Low levels of normalized T-cell clonal expansion were also shown by some nonresponding patients.

Of note for this clone: What antigen it recognizes has not been identified. Sequence at one end of the junction differs from germline and may be a read error.

For sequencing of the TCRbeta CDR3 region, genomic DNA was extracted from the sorted cells. The immunoSEQ Assay was used for sequencing of TCRbeta CDR3 regions. What TCRdb holds here is the immuneACCESS table cut down to in-frame rearrangements. Part of the clones is not present; checked against another copy, under half of the missing clones reflect an unresolved V gene, and the others are unexplained. The sample table shows about 51,000 clones, and around 77% are seen once. Roughly 2% of the sample goes to the ten largest clones. CDR1 and CDR2 were assigned from the germline V gene as ENHRY and SYGVKD. Spanning cysteine to phenylalanine, the CDR3 consists of 17 amino acids. Only the CDR3 DNA is retained, 51 bases long and in frame from the first base. Patients with a history of autoimmune disease or receiving systemic immunosuppression were excluded from the trial. Peripheral blood for TCR sequencing was collected from all dose cohorts at baseline, on cycle 4 day 1, and on cycle 7 day 1. Samples were obtained from an open-label, multicenter, first-in-human phase I dose-escalation trial of ivuxolimab. Adults with locally advanced or metastatic melanoma, renal cell, hepatocellular, or head and neck squamous cell carcinoma were enrolled in the trial. Before TCR sequencing, CD4+ T cells and CD8+ T cells were sorted from peripheral blood as separate populations.

The chain links TRBV10-3 with TRBJ2-7, and 12 bases in between align with TRBD1. Source: CD4+ or CD8+ T cells sorted from blood, taken in a trial of the OX40 agonist ivuxolimab. This receptor was taken from an adult with an advanced solid tumor such as melanoma, head and neck, liver or kidney cancer. The DNA sequence follows: TGTGCCATCAGTAAGTCCGGGAGGGGGACAGGGGGCGTCGAGCAGTACTTC. Translated, it gives CAISKSGRGTGGVEQYF.